These 24 T cell receptor beta chains were sequenced from one sample in a study of graft-versus-host responses after intestinal transplantation. For these receptors, no antigen is known. Only in-frame clones appear in the TCRdb table, and some are missing; sequencing was by immunoSEQ multiplex PCR. Among 85,000 to 90,000 clones, less than 95% were seen once, and the ten largest hold 0.3% to 0.45%. The sample was unstimulated CD4+ T cells sorted from spleen or lymph node cells, taken before transplant. These receptors were taken from a human donor who was the organ donor for an intestinal transplant.

The chain uses TRBV9 and TRBJ2-7; TRBD2 is a possible D gene (6 bases). This CDR3 is built from 14 residues. Deletions cut 0 bases from V and 4 bases from J, with 11 bases between. The germline gives CDR1 SGDLS, CDR2 YYNGEE. The CDR3 here is CASSVAGTGYEQYF. The CDR3 DNA reads as TGTGCCAGCAGCGTAGCTGGGACTGGGTACGAGCAGTACTTC.

This clone was recorded once. The J gene is TRBJ2-7, the V gene TRBV18, with D perhaps matching TRBD2 (6 bases). Trimming removed 4 bases from V and 3 bases from J, with 10 bases in between. Germline CDR1 reads KGHSH; CDR2 reads LQKENI. CDR3 length: 13 amino acids. The CDR3 region is CASSREEGYEQYF. CDR3 DNA sequence: TGTGCCAGCTCACGGGAGGAGGGCTACGAGCAGTACTTC.

This chain uses TRBV7-8 with TRBJ2-3, with TRBD2 identical over 7 bases. The CDR3 contains 16 residues. The V gene end was trimmed by 1 base and the J gene end by 7 bases; junction bases not matched to a gene: 11. The germline gives CDR1 SGHVS, CDR2 FQNEAQ. CDR3 nucleotide sequence: TGTGCCAGCAGCTTAGTTAAATTGAGGGAGGGGAATACGCAGTATTTT. Protein: CASSLVKLREGNTQYF.

The rearrangement joins TRBV19 to TRBJ2-4; no reliable D call. The CDR3 has 15 residues. Germline CDR1 and CDR2: LNHDA and SQIVND (reference sequence). The germline V and J ends were trimmed by 5 bases and 0 bases, with 11 bases remaining between them. The CDR3 here is CASSRPGVAKNIQYF. The CDR3 nucleotides read TGTGCCAGTAGTCGACCCGGAGTAGCCAAAAACATTCAGTACTTC.

This chain joins TRBV2 and TRBJ2-5; D possibly corresponds to TRBD2 (5 bases). Germline loops: CDR1 SNHLY, CDR2 FYNNEI. With 4 bases removed from V and 1 base from J, the gap between germline ends came to 10 bases. The length of the CDR3 is 14 residues. CDR3 nucleotide sequence: TGTGCCAGCAGTGCCAGAGCGGTCCAAGAGACCCAGTACTTC. It encodes CASSARAVQETQYF.

The chain is built from TRBV30 and TRBJ1-2; TRBD1 aligns across 7 bases. V trimming: 2 bases; J trimming: 4 bases; junction bases outside the gene matches: 10. Germline-derived CDR1 and CDR2 are GTSNPN and SVGIG (reference sequence). The CDR3 totals 15 residues. This chain's CDR3 is CAWSPTGTDFYGYTF. The CDR3 bases are TGTGCCTGGAGTCCGACCGGGACAGACTTCTATGGCTACACCTTC.

The chain is built from TRBV2 and TRBJ1-3; D unresolved. From germline, CDR1 is SNHLY and CDR2 FYNNEI. V lost 4 bases and J 0 bases, leaving 13 bases between the germline ends. The CDR3 totals 16 residues. The CDR3 here is CASSAGWRNSGNTIYF. CDR3 nucleotides: TGTGCCAGCAGTGCGGGGTGGAGAAACTCTGGAAACACCATATATTTT.

This clone showed up just a few times. The chain couples TRBV6-5 to TRBJ1-5; D gene ambiguous. Germline V lookup: CDR1 MNHEY, CDR2 SVGAGI. This CDR3 has 14 amino acids. Trimming shortened V by 7 bases and J by 3 bases, and 13 bases separated the two germline ends. This CDR3 is CASNRGGLNQPQHF. The CDR3 region has the DNA TGTGCCAGCAACCGGGGAGGACTCAATCAGCCCCAGCATTTT.

This chain uses TRBV10-1 with TRBJ2-2, with 9 bases fitting TRBD1. The CDR3 length is 15 residues. Germline lookup yields CDR1 WNHNN and CDR2 SYGVQD (reference sequence). V was pared by 6 bases and J by 3 bases, with 5 bases of the junction left unmatched. The CDR3 sequence is CASRKGQGYTGELFF. The DNA of the CDR3 is TGCGCCAGCAGGAAAGGACAGGGGTACACCGGGGAGCTGTTTTTT.

This clone showed up just once. The J gene is TRBJ2-1, the V gene TRBV19; TRBD2 matches 10 bases. CDR3 length equals 15 residues. From germline, CDR1 is LNHDA and CDR2 SQIVND (reference sequence). V was pared by 6 bases and J by 9 bases, with 11 bases of the junction left unmatched. CDR3 coding DNA: TGTGCCAGTAGGGGAGGAGCGGGAGGGTTTGGTGAGCAGTTCTTC. This translates into CASRGGAGGFGEQFF.

The J gene is TRBJ2-3, the V gene TRBV6-1, with a possible D match to TRBD1 (7 bases). V lost 1 base to trimming and J lost 4 bases, with 21 bases between them. This CDR3 region has 18 residues. Germline CDR1 reads MNHNS; CDR2 reads SASEGT. The CDR3 nucleotides are TGTGCCAGCAGTGAAGGAGGTCCGACAGGGAGGATCGCAGATACGCAGTATTTT. Its protein is CASSEGGPTGRIADTQYF.

CDR3 coding DNA: TGTGCCAGTAGTAGACAGGGGAGAGGCACTGAAGCTTTCTTT. This sequence encodes CASSRQGRGTEAFF. This rearrangement joins TRBV19 to TRBJ1-1; the match to TRBD1 covers 8 bases. The V and J ends lost 4 bases and 4 bases, in that order; junction bases with no gene match: 5. Germline V gene data show CDR1 as LNHDA and CDR2 as SQIVND (reference sequence). The CDR3 runs 14 residues.

The gene calls are TRBV6-5 and TRBJ2-7, with D perhaps TRBD2 (6 bases). The CDR3 loop spans 15 amino acids. The germline CDR1 and CDR2 sequences are MNHEY and SVGAGI. Between the trimmed V and J ends, which lost 8 bases and 3 bases, there was a span of 20 bases. CDR3 nucleotide sequence: TGTGCCAGCGGTGCCTACGGGAGAGAGTACTACGAGCAGTACTTC. As protein: CASGAYGREYYEQYF.

The chain combines TRBV18 with TRBJ2-5; 8 bases line up with TRBD1. The J call is doubtful: the DNA matches TRBJ2-7 better. The CDR3 is 14 amino acids. CDR1 KGHSH and CDR2 LQKENI come from the germline V gene. For the CDR3, the DNA is TGTGCCAGCGACCTGGGACAGGCCTCCTACGAGCAGTACTTC. As protein: CASDLGQASYEQYF.

The chain carries TRBV28 and TRBJ1-3; 9 bases align to TRBD1. CDR3 length: 17 residues. The trim removed 6 bases at V and 7 bases at J, leaving 16 bases unmatched. The germline gives CDR1 MDHEN, CDR2 SYDVKM. The chain's CDR3 is CASRGQGPSRTGNTIYF. The CDR3 DNA reads as TGTGCCAGCAGGGGACAGGGACCGTCTCGTACCGGTAACACCATATATTTT.

The chain employs TRBV5-1 and TRBJ2-7, with 8 positions matching TRBD2. This CDR3 contains 15 residues. Trimming took 1 base from V and 2 from J; bases not matched to a gene: 5. The V gene's germline CDR1 is SGHRS and CDR2 YFSETQ. The CDR3 here is CASSLSSGFPYEQYF. The CDR3 coding sequence is TGCGCCAGCAGCTTGTCTAGCGGGTTTCCCTACGAGCAGTACTTC.

The rearrangement joins TRBV5-4 to TRBJ2-3; 10 bases align to TRBD2. CDR1 SGHNT and CDR2 YYREEE come from the germline V gene (reference sequence). The V segment lost 3 bases and the J segment 6 bases; nucleotides outside the gene matches: 7. The CDR3 contains 15 residues. The CDR3, as DNA: TGTGCCAGCAGCTGGAGCGGGGGGGCATGGGATACGCAGTATTTT. Its translation: CASSWSGGAWDTQYF.

V gene TRBV18 combines with J gene TRBJ2-7, with 9 bases aligning to TRBD1. The ends lost 0 bases at V and 3 bases at J; junction bases unmatched: 15. The CDR3 has 19 residues. Germline-derived CDR1 and CDR2 are KGHSH and LQKENI. As DNA, the CDR3 is TGTGCCAGCTCACCACCAAGTTTGGACAGGGGCAAGGGTTTCTACGAGCAGTACTTC. Amino acid sequence: CASSPPSLDRGKGFYEQYF.

The chain carries TRBV6-5 and TRBJ2-6; D not certain. This CDR3 has 16 residues. V was shortened by 2 bases and J by 2 bases, with 10 bases between the two germline ends. Looked up from germline, CDR1 is MNHEY and CDR2 is SVGAGI. The CDR3 spells CASSYAGWAGANVLTF. CDR3 nucleotides: TGTGCCAGCAGTTACGCCGGGTGGGCTGGGGCCAACGTCCTGACTTTC.

This clone showed up just once. The V and J genes are TRBV19 and TRBJ2-1, with 13 bases identical to TRBD2. The CDR3 has 17 residues. V lost 4 bases to trimming and J lost 8 bases; unmatched junction nucleotides: 11. Germline V gene data show CDR1 as LNHDA and CDR2 as SQIVND (reference sequence). The CDR3 protein is CASSNPGLAGTLHEQFF. CDR3 DNA sequence: TGTGCCAGTAGTAATCCGGGACTAGCGGGGACCCTCCATGAGCAGTTCTTC.

The V gene is TRBV2, the J gene TRBJ1-1; a weak D match, TRBD1 (6 bases). Germline lookup yields CDR1 SNHLY and CDR2 FYNNEI. The CDR3 runs 13 residues. The V gene lost 3 bases and the J gene lost 4 bases, with 9 bases spanning the gap. This CDR3 is CASSEQGSTEAFF. DNA of the CDR3: TGTGCCAGCAGTGAGCAGGGGAGCACTGAAGCTTTCTTT. Based on the CDR3 plus reference TRBV2 and TRBJ1-1, the full variable domain is EPEVTQTPSHQVTQMGQEVILRCVPISNHLYFYWYRQILGQKVEFLVSFYNNEISEKSEIFDDQFSVERPDGSNFTLKIRSTKLEDSAMYFCASSEQGSTEAFFGQGTRLTVV.

The chain is built from TRBV10-2 and TRBJ1-1; D is perhaps TRBD1 (6 bases). The CDR3 has 15 amino acids. V lost 6 bases and J lost 1, with 15 bases in between. Germline CDR1 reads WSHSY; CDR2 reads SAAADI. In DNA, the CDR3 is TGCGCCAGCAGCCGAGAGGGGGTGGCGAACACTGAAGCTTTCTTT. Encoded protein: CASSREGVANTEAFF.

The chain joins TRBV11-3 to TRBJ1-6, with 7 positions matching TRBD1. V lost 6 bases and J lost 5; bases outside the gene matches: 4. Germline CDR1 SGHNT, CDR2 YENEEA. CDR3 length: 14 amino acids. The CDR3 sequence is CASSHRGNNSPLHF. The CDR3 DNA reads as TGTGCCAGCAGTCACAGGGGTAATAATTCACCCCTCCACTTT.

This chain uses TRBV28 with TRBJ1-1; perhaps TRBD1 as D (6 bases). The CDR3 extends over 17 amino acids. Germline V gene lookup returns CDR1 MDHEN and CDR2 SYDVKM. Trimming left V 4 bases short and J 0 bases short, with 18 bases between. CDR3 bases: TGTGCCAGCAGTTCTCCCGATTTGGGACATTTGAACACTGAAGCTTTCTTT. It is translated as CASSSPDLGHLNTEAFF. The variable domain in full, with the rest retrieved from reference TRBV28 and TRBJ1-1, is DVKVTQSSRYLVKRTGEKVFLECVQDMDHENMFWYRQDPGLGLRLIYFSYDVKMKEKGDIPEGYSVSREKKERFSLILESASTNQTSMYLCASSSPDLGHLNTEAFFGQGTRLTVV.